This paragraph covers one T cell receptor (beta chain) sequence. Its target is unknown. Germline loops: CDR1 KGHSH, CDR2 LQKENI. CDR3 size: 14 residues. V lost 3 bases to trimming and J lost 3 bases, with 12 bases between them. The data are from a study of cytotoxic CD8 clonotypes in ibrutinib-treated CLL. Broader study findings: Baseline clonality exceeded age-matched healthy donors and tracked circulating CD8+ T-cell counts. The clonality went up when patients responded to ibrutinib and dropped back toward baseline at progression. Contraction or stability on treatment characterized the public clonotypes, which were uncommon. The study sampled sustained-remission and progressing patients at different times.

The method was immunoSEQ multiplex PCR; TCRdb's version includes in-frame clones alone and lacks a portion of them. The sample consists of roughly 49,000 clones, around 78% of them appearing once. Sample: PBMCs, taken after 24 months of ibrutinib treatment. V is TRBV18 and J is TRBJ2-7, with D tentatively TRBD1 (5 bases). The receptor comes from a human donor with chronic lymphocytic leukemia. CDR3 loop: CASSPAQGFYEQYF. The CDR3 DNA reads TGTGCCAGCTCACCGGCCCAGGGATTCTACGAGCAGTACTTC.